This TCR beta chain is drawn from a study of vaccination effects on CD4 cells after COVID-19. Study-level points and caveats: Cross-reaction with common cold coronaviruses was seen in only 1 of 255 vaccine-induced clones from healthy vaccinees.

V shed 6 bases and J shed 2 bases, with 16 bases lying between them. Germline CDR1 and CDR2: SNHLY and FYNNEI. This CDR3 region has 16 residues. Sequenced by immunoSEQ multiplex PCR; TCRdb stores in-frame clones only, minus some. The sample includes approximately 74,000 clones, about four fifths of them seen just once. Remarks on this clone: What it recognizes is unknown.

Ahead of sequencing, the ViraFEST assay grew antigen-specific CD4+ T cells using viral peptide pools. Culturing for more than 9 days preceded CD4+ T cell isolation. Each vaccine recipient was nucleocapsid antibody negative and had no prior SARS-CoV-2 infection. J is TRBJ2-2 and V is TRBV2, with D perhaps matching TRBD2 (6 bases). The source was CD4+ T cells from PBMCs cultured with HCoV-NL63 spike peptides, collected before COVID-19 vaccination. The clonotype comes from a human donor who received a COVID-19 vaccine. For the CDR3, the DNA is TGTGCCAGCAGATCCCTTGGGGGAGGTAACACCGGGGAGCTGTTTTTT. As protein: CASRSLGGGNTGELFF.